A single sample is the source of the 9 T cell receptor beta chains below, sequenced in a study of shared clonotypes between healthy human individuals. Naive CD8 cells, CD45RO-negative and positively selected for CCR7, excluded terminally differentiated effector memory CD45RA+ cells. Produced via immunoSEQ multiplex PCR; TCRdb's table is partial and in-frame only. The repertoire includes about 820,000 clones, about 91% of them detected once, and 24% sits in the top ten. What was sequenced was naive CD8+ T cells sorted from blood. All receptors derive from a man aged 25-40 years in good health.

The rearrangement links TRBV19 to TRBJ2-7; TRBD1 or TRBD2 may be the D gene (5 bases each). CDR1 LNHDA and CDR2 SQIVND come from the germline V gene (reference sequence). The CDR3 is made up of 15 amino acids. The ends were cut back, 3 bases at V and 6 bases at J, with 18 bases in the middle. CDR3 loop: CASSISEGREGEQYF. Written as DNA, the CDR3 is TGTGCCAGTAGTATTAGTGAGGGCAGGGAAGGCGAGCAGTACTTC.

The rearrangement links TRBV4-1 to TRBJ2-3; D not resolved. Trimming stripped 0 bases from V and 4 bases from J, with 5 bases between. The V gene's germline CDR1 is MGHRA and CDR2 YSYEKL. This CDR3 is 13 amino acids long. This chain's CDR3 is CASSQEPPDTQYF. DNA of the CDR3: TGCGCCAGCAGCCAAGAACCTCCAGATACGCAGTATTTT.

The chain carries TRBV27 and TRBJ2-7; possibly TRBD2 for D (6 bases). The CDR3 is 14 residues long. CDR1 MNHEY and CDR2 SMNVEV come from the germline V gene (reference sequence). Trimming left V 1 base short and J 6 bases short, with 13 bases between. The CDR3 bases are TGTGCCAGCAGTTTATTCGGGAGATCGGGCGAGCAGTACTTC. This gives the protein CASSLFGRSGEQYF.

This chain uses TRBV6-5 with TRBJ2-7; D perhaps matches TRBD2 (6 bases). Germline V CDR1 and CDR2: MNHEY, SVGAGI. The V gene lost 6 bases and the J gene lost 1 base, with 16 bases spanning the gap. The CDR3 runs 15 residues. CDR3 sequence (DNA): TGTGCCAGCAGCCACTGGCGGGATCTTTCCTACGAGCAGTACTTC. This encodes CASSHWRDLSYEQYF.

The gene calls are TRBV5-1 and TRBJ1-2; 8 bases match TRBD1. Germline CDR1 SGHRS, CDR2 YFSETQ. The length of the CDR3 is 16 residues. The ends lost 5 bases at V and 3 bases at J; junction bases unmatched: 12. CDR3 protein: CASRWPQGARDYGYTF. The CDR3 nucleotides read TGCGCCAGCAGGTGGCCCCAGGGGGCGCGTGACTATGGCTACACCTTC.

V is TRBV2 and J is TRBJ2-7; D not resolved. Germline CDR1 is SNHLY and CDR2 is FYNNEI. V shed 11 bases and J shed 0 bases, with 14 bases lying between them. The CDR3 has 13 residues. This CDR3 reads CACGQGISYEQYF. The CDR3 DNA reads TGTGCCTGCGGCCAAGGGATCTCCTACGAGCAGTACTTC.

This chain joins TRBV4-1 and TRBJ2-2; no clear D gene. Trimming took off 3 bases at V and 2 bases at J, with 7 bases between the two ends. This CDR3 has 14 amino acids. Germline CDR1 MGHRA, CDR2 YSYEKL. The CDR3 spells CASSHRSNTGELFF. CDR3 nucleotides: TGCGCCAGCAGCCACCGGAGCAACACCGGGGAGCTGTTTTTT.

The CDR3 is CASSCPGGSSCEQFF. CDR3 DNA sequence: TGTGCCAGCAGTTGTCCGGGCGGGAGCTCCTGTGAGCAGTTCTTC. V and J are TRBV28 and TRBJ2-1, with TRBD2 matching over 7 bases. The CDR3 is 15 residues long. Germline lookup yields CDR1 MDHEN and CDR2 SYDVKM. With 4 bases clipped from V and 9 bases from J, the junction kept 12 bases outside the gene matches.

The genes are TRBV29-1 and TRBJ2-5; TRBD2 might be the D (5 bases). V dropped 2 bases and J dropped 5 bases, with 9 bases sitting between them. CDR1 is SQVTM and CDR2 is ANQGSEA in the germline V gene. The CDR3 is 12 residues long. In DNA form, the CDR3 reads TGCAGCGTTGAACGGGGTATTGAGACCCAGTACTTC. Protein sequence: CSVERGIETQYF.